These T cell receptor beta chains were read from a single sample in a study of blood T cell repertoires in COVID-19. This table comes from immunoSEQ multiplex PCR, and its TCRdb copy is limited to in-frame clones, with some not included. This table has 250,000 or so clones, about nine tenths appearing once. Sequenced material: PBMCs or T cells enriched from blood (not recorded which). The origin of the receptors is a human donor in a cohort exposed to, infected with or recovered from COVID-19 (not recorded which). The donor label of this sample is uncertain. Both conserved end residues are part of each CDR3.

>TRBJ2-7|TRBV6-1
CASSEGLGRAHEQYF
>TRBJ1-3|TRBV7-9
CASSSTERGNTIYF
>TRBJ2-1|TRBV19
CASSIAEYNEQFF
>TRBJ2-3|TRBV19
CASSIMQGEGTDTQYF
>TRBJ2-5|TRBV19
CASSIGGTSGGRQYF
>TRBJ2-7|TRBV29-1
CSVGDSVYEQYF
>TRBJ2-3|TRBV6-5
CASSYYGGAADTQYF
>TRBJ2-3|TRBV7-9
CASSSDKLAGVDTQYF
>TRBJ2-2|TRBV3-1/TRBV3-2
CASSPTPGLEAAGELFF
>TRBJ2-7|TRBV30
CAWSVQDSGGSGQYF
>TRBJ2-7|TRBV18
CASSATGGYEQYF
>TRBJ1-5|TRBV6-5
CASSPGMSNQPQHF
>TRBJ1-3|TRBV30
CAWSVGGSGNTIYF
>TRBJ1-2|TRBV24-1
CATSDLSILANYGYTF
>TRBJ2-7|TRBV7-9
CASSLVGTGALEQYF
>TRBJ1-5|TRBV30
CAWRQGAQPQHF
>TRBJ2-3|TRBV2
CASQTGVITDTQYF
>TRBJ1-4|TRBV5-6
CASSFNRGSSEKLFF
>TRBJ1-4|TRBV2
CASSQNNEKLFF
>TRBJ1-5|TRBV4-3
CASSQDDEGPGGQPQHF
>TRBJ1-2|TRBV6-5
CASSSAGPEDGYTF
>TRBJ1-2|TRBV20-1
CSTGFQTGYTF
>TRBJ2-5|TRBV27
CASSLRGGLQETQYF
>TRBJ2-7|TRBV19
CASSPQQGGIYEQYF
>TRBJ1-1|TRBV7-2
CASSLVGQGANMNTEAFF
>TRBJ1-1|TRBV19
CASTGTPNTEAFF
>TRBJ2-3|TRBV21-1
CASPGTAWEVSTDTQYF
>TRBJ2-1|TRBV7-9
CASSSRSGTGLVNEQFF
>TRBJ1-2|TRBV5-1
CASSLTGTGASYYGYTF
>TRBJ2-7|TRBV9
CASSVGGQANYEQYF
>TRBJ1-3|TRBV5-1
CASSVDRGRDTIYF